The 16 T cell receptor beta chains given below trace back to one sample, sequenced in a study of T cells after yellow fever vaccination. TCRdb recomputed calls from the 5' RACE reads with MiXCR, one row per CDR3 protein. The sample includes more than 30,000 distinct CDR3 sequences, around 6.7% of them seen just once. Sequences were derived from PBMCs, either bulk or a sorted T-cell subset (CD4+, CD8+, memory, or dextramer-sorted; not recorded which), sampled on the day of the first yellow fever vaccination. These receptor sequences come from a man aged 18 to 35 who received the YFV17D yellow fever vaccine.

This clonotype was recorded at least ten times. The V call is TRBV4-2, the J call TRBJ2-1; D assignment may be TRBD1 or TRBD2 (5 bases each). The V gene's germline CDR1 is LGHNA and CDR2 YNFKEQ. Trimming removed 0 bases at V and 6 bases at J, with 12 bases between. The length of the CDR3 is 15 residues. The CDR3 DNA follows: TGTGCCAGCAGCCAAGATATGGGGGAAGGCAATGAGCAGTTCTTC. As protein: CASSQDMGEGNEQFF.

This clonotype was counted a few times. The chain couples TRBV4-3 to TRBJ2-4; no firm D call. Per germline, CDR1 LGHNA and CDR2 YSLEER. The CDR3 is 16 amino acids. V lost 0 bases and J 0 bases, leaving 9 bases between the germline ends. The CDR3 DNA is TGCGCCAGCAGCCAAGAGAGCTCGAGAGCCAAAAACATTCAGTACTTC. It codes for CASSQESSRAKNIQYF.

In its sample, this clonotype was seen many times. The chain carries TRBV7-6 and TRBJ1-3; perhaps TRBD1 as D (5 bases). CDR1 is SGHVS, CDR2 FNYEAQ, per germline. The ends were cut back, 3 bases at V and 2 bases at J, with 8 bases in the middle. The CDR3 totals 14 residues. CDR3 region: CASSLGVTGNTIYF. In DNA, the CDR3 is TGTGCCAGCAGCTTGGGGGTGACTGGAAACACCATATATTTT.

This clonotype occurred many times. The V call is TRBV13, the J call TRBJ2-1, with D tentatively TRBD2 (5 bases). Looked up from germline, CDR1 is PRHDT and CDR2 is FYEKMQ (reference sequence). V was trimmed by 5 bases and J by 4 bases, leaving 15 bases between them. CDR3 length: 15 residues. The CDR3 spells CASSPIKAEYNEQFF. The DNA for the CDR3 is TGTGCCAGCAGCCCCATAAAAGCGGAATACAATGAGCAGTTCTTC.

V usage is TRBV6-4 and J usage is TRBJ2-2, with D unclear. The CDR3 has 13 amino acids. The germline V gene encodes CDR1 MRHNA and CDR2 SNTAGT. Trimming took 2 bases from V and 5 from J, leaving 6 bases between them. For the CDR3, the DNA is TGTGCCAGCAGTGACGGGGAAACCGGGGAGCTGTTTTTT. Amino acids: CASSDGETGELFF.

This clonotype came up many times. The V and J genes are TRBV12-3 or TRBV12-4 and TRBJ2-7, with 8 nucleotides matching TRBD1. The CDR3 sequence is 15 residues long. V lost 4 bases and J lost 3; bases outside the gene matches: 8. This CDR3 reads CASSSRQGKRYEQYF. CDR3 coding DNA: TGTGCCAGCAGTTCGCGACAGGGGAAACGCTACGAGCAGTACTTC.

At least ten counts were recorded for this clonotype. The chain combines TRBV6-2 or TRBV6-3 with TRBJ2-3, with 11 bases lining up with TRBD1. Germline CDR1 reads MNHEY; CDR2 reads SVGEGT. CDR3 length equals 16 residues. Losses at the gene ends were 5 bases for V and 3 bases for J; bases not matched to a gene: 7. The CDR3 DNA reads TGTGCCAGCAGTGGCCGGGACAGGGGGTTAACAGATACGCAGTATTTT. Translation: CASSGRDRGLTDTQYF.

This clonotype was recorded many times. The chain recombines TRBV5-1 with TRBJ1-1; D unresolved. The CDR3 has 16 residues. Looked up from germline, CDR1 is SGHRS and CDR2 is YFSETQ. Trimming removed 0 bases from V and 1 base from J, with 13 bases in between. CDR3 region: CASSLGHMTRNTEAFF. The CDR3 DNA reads TGCGCCAGCAGCTTGGGACACATGACAAGGAACACTGAAGCTTTCTTT.

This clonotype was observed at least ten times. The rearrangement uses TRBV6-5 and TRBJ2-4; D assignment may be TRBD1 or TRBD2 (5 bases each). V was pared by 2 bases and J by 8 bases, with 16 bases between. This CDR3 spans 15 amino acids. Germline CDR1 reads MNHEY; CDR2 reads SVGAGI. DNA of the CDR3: TGTGCCAGCAGTTACGGGACCTCGGGGACGGACATTCAGTACTTC. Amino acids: CASSYGTSGTDIQYF.

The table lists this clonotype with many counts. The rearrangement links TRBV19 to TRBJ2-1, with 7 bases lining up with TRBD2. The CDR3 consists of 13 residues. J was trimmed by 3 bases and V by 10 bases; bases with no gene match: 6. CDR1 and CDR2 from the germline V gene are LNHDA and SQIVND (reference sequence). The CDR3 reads CATDGDYYNEQFF. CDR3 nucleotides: TGTGCCACCGATGGGGACTACTACAATGAGCAGTTCTTC.

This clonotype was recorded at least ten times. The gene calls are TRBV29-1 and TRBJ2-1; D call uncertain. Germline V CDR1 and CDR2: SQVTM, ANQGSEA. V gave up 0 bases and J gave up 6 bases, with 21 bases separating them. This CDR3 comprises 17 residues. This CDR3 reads CSVEDRHGAVWINEQFF. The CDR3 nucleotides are TGCAGCGTTGAAGATCGCCACGGCGCCGTATGGATCAATGAGCAGTTCTTC.

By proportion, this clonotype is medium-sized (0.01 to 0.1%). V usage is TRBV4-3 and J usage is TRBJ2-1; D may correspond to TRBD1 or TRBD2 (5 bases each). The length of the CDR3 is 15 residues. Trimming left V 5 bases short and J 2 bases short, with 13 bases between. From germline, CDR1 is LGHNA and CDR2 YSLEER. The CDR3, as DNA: TGCGCCAGCAGCGTCAGGGTGGGGGCCTACAATGAGCAGTTCTTC. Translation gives CASSVRVGAYNEQFF.

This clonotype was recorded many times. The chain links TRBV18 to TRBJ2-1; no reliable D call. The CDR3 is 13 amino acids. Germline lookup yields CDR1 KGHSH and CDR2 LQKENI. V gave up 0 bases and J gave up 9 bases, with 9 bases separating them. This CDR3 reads CASSPPSFGEQFF. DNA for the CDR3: TGTGCCAGCTCACCACCAAGTTTTGGTGAGCAGTTCTTC.

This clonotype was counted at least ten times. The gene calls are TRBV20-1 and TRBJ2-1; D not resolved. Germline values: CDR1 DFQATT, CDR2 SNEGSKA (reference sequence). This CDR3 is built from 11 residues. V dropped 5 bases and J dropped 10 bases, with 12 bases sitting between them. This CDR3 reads CSALGIEEQFF. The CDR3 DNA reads TGCAGTGCTCTAGGAATCGAGGAGCAGTTCTTC.

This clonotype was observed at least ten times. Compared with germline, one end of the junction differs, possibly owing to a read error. The CDR3 loop is CASSLAEGDTQYF. DNA for the CDR3: TGTGCTAGCAGCTTAGCGGAGGGAGATACGCAGTATTTT. The V gene is TRBV7-7, the J gene TRBJ2-3; maybe TRBD2 (6 bases). The CDR3 extends over 13 amino acids. The germline V gene has CDR1 SSHAT and CDR2 FNYEAQ (reference sequence).

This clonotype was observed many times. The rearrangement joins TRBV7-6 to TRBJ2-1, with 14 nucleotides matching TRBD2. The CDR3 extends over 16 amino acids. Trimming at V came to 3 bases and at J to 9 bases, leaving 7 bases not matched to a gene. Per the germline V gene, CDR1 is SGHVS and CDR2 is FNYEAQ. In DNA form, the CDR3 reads TGTGCCAGCAGCTTTTCGACTAGCGGGGGGGCCGGTGAGCAGTTCTTC. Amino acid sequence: CASSFSTSGGAGEQFF.